A selection of T cell receptor beta chains follows, all from one sample in a study of T cell responses to AZD1222 COVID-19 vaccine. TCRdb's table, derived via immunoSEQ multiplex PCR, lists solely in-frame clones and lacks some. Among more than 45,000 clones listed, 84% were seen once. This material consisted of peripheral blood, taken on day 0 of AZD1222 vaccination. The source is an adult in good health. CDR3s include the opening cysteine and the closing phenylalanine or tryptophan. The D gene is left open where the match is weak. Clone size is stated in some rows and not others, as once, few, many or a class when expanded.

d_gene	v_gene	abundance	j_gene	CDR3nt	CDR3aa
NA	TRBV28	NA	TRBJ1-1	TGTGCCAGCAGTTTACGCGGGACGTCAGAAGCTTTCTTT	CASSLRGTSEAFF
NA	TRBV7-9	NA	TRBJ2-1	TGTGCCAGCAGCTTAGGGTTCGTGAGAAGCTCCTACAATGAGCAGTTCTTC	CASSLGFVRSSYNEQFF
TRBD1	TRBV7-9	many	TRBJ1-2	TGTGCCAGCAGCTTAGCGGGGGGGGACAGGGTCCTCACCTTC	CASSLAGGDRVLTF
TRBD1	TRBV6-2/TRBV6-3	NA	TRBJ1-5	TGTGCCAGCAGTTCGCCGGGGGACAGACCGAGATATAGCAATCAGCCCCAGCATTTT	CASSSPGDRPRYSNQPQHF
NA	TRBV7-9	NA	TRBJ2-1	TGTGCCAGCAGCTCTACGGGACTTAACAATGAGCAGTTCTTC	CASSSTGLNNEQFF
TRBD2	TRBV18	NA	TRBJ2-1	TGTGCCAGCTCACCTGAGGCTAGCGGGAGCTACAATGAGCAGTTCTTC	CASSPEASGSYNEQFF
NA	TRBV7-8	NA	TRBJ1-1	TGTGCCAGCAGCTTAGACACCACTGAAGCTTTCTTT	CASSLDTTEAFF
NA	TRBV5-5	NA	TRBJ1-3	TGTGCCAGCAGCCGAAGGGTGGATACTGGAAACACCATATATTTT	CASSRRVDTGNTIYF
NA	TRBV20-1	NA	TRBJ2-2	TGCAGTGCTAGTGAGGCGGGAACGGCCGGGGAGCTGTTTTTT	CSASEAGTAGELFF
NA	TRBV21-1	NA	TRBJ2-3	TGTGCCATAAAAAGGTCCTTACTAGCGGGGGGCACAGATACGCAGTATTTT	CAIKRSLLAGGTDTQYF
NA	TRBV13	NA	TRBJ2-1	TGTGCCAGCAGCGAAAGCTCCGGGGGCCGGGACAATGAGCAGTTCTTC	CASSESSGGRDNEQFF
NA	TRBV6-5	few	TRBJ2-7	TGTGCCAGCAATCCAGGGGCAGGCTCCTACGAGCAGTACTTC	CASNPGAGSYEQYF
NA	TRBV7-2	NA	TRBJ1-2	TGTGCCAGCAGCTCGGAGATTCTAGCTAACTATGGCTACACCTTC	CASSSEILANYGYTF
NA	TRBV5-8	few	TRBJ2-7	TGTGCCAGCAGCGCCCGGGACGGAGGATTCTCGGGCGAGCAGTACTTC	CASSARDGGFSGEQYF
TRBD1	TRBV19	few	TRBJ2-7	TGTGCCAGTAGTACTATAGCTGGACAGGGGTACGAGCAGTACTTC	CASSTIAGQGYEQYF
TRBD1	TRBV29-1	once	TRBJ1-5	TGCAGCGTCAAAACAGGGGATAGCAATCAGCCCCAGCATTTT	CSVKTGDSNQPQHF
NA	TRBV6-5	NA	TRBJ1-1	TGTGCAAGCGGGGTCCTGAGGGACACTGAAGCTTTCTTT	CASGVLRDTEAFF
NA	TRBV7-2	NA	TRBJ2-7	TGTGCCAGCAGCAACACCTACGAGCAGTACTTC	CASSNTYEQYF
NA	TRBV9	NA	TRBJ1-4	TGTGCCAGCAGCGAAACTGGGACTGCAACTAATGAAAAACTGTTTTTT	CASSETGTATNEKLFF
TRBD1	TRBV7-8	NA	TRBJ1-2	TGTGCCAGCAGCTTAGATTCGACAGGGGTAGGCGGCTACACCTTC	CASSLDSTGVGGYTF
TRBD1	TRBV29-1	NA	TRBJ2-2	TGCAGCGTTGAGATGGGACAGGGGACCGGGGAGCTGTTTTTT	CSVEMGQGTGELFF
NA	TRBV5-1	NA	TRBJ1-3	TGCGCCAGCAGCAGGGATGGAAACACCATATATTTT	CASSRDGNTIYF
TRBD1	TRBV7-6	NA	TRBJ1-1	TGTGCCAGCAGCACCCGACAGGGGGCGAACACTGAAGCTTTCTTT	CASSTRQGANTEAFF
TRBD1	TRBV5-4	NA	TRBJ2-6	TGTGCCAGCAGCAGGACAGGGTACGGGGCCAACGTCCTGACTTTC	CASSRTGYGANVLTF
TRBD1	TRBV19	NA	TRBJ1-1	TGTGCCAGTAGTCGGGACAGGGGGTTGAACACTGAAGCTTTCTTT	CASSRDRGLNTEAFF
TRBD1	TRBV18	NA	TRBJ1-5	TGTGCCAGCTCACAGACAGGGTCTGATCAGCCCCAGCATTTT	CASSQTGSDQPQHF
NA	TRBV5-1	NA	TRBJ1-6	TGCGCCAGCAGCTCTGAGGGGAGCGCCTATAATTCACCCCTCCACTTT	CASSSEGSAYNSPLHF
TRBD1	TRBV29-1	NA	TRBJ2-7	TGCAGCGTTGAAGCCATAGGACAGGGGGAGTACTTC	CSVEAIGQGEYF
TRBD2	TRBV5-6	once	TRBJ2-3	TGTGCCAGCAGAGAACCGGGACTAGACCCAGATTTT	CASREPGLDPDF
TRBD2	TRBV4-1	NA	TRBJ2-7	TGCGCCAGCAGTCGGGGACTAGCGGGAGTCGCCTACGAGCAGTACTTC	CASSRGLAGVAYEQYF
NA	TRBV5-1	NA	TRBJ2-3	TGCGCCAGCAGCGTAGACTGGGCGGATACGCAGTATTTT	CASSVDWADTQYF
NA	TRBV28	NA	TRBJ1-5	TGTGCCAGCAGTTTCTCCATCCTTTTAATGGGGGGGCAAAAGCCCCAGCATTTT	CASSFSILLMGGQKPQHF
NA	TRBV27	NA	TRBJ2-5	TGTGCCAGCCCTTTTCCTTCAGGGGAGACCCAGTACTTC	CASPFPSGETQYF
TRBD1	TRBV19	NA	TRBJ1-1	TGTGCCAGTATTACATCCAGGGGGCTGAACACTGAAGCTTTCTTT	CASITSRGLNTEAFF
NA	TRBV6-1	NA	TRBJ2-7	TGTGCCAGCAGATTCCAGACAGGCTTTTCCTACGAGCAGTACTTC	CASRFQTGFSYEQYF
TRBD2	TRBV18	NA	TRBJ2-1	TGTGCCAGCTCACCTACTAGCGGAGGGACCTACAATGAGCAGTTCTTC	CASSPTSGGTYNEQFF
NA	TRBV9	NA	TRBJ2-1	TGTGCCAGCAGCGTAGGCTCAGGTGGAAGTACCTATGAGCAGTTCTTC	CASSVGSGGSTYEQFF
TRBD1	TRBV5-1	NA	TRBJ2-3	TGCGCCAGCAGCACCGGGACAGGAGTTACCACAGATACGCAGTATTTT	CASSTGTGVTTDTQYF
TRBD2	TRBV3-1/TRBV3-2	NA	TRBJ2-1	TGTGCCAGCAGCCAAGATGGTAGCGGGTACTACAATGAGCAGTTCTTC	CASSQDGSGYYNEQFF
NA	TRBV4-2	NA	TRBJ2-1	TGTGCCAGCAGCCCTACCATCCGGGAACCTTACAATGAGCAGTTCTTC	CASSPTIREPYNEQFF
TRBD1	TRBV2	NA	TRBJ1-5	TGTGCCAGCAGAGGACAGGGGTCTATCCGCCAGCATTTT	CASRGQGSIRQHF
NA	TRBV4-2	NA	TRBJ1-2	TGTGCCAGCAGCCAGAACAGGGTGAGCTATGGCTACACCTTC	CASSQNRVSYGYTF
NA	TRBV4-2	NA	TRBJ2-4	TGTGCCAGCAGCCAAGATGGGGGTGGGGCCAAAAACATTCAGTACTTC	CASSQDGGGAKNIQYF
TRBD2	TRBV19	NA	TRBJ2-7	TGTGCCAGTAGTATAGATCGGGAGGCCTACGAGCAGTACTTC	CASSIDREAYEQYF
NA	TRBV24-1	NA	TRBJ2-1	TGTGCCACCAGTGACCCCTACAATGAGCAGTTCTTC	CATSDPYNEQFF